Each of the 20 T cell receptor beta chains below was sequenced from the same sample in a study of T cell responses to AZD1222 COVID-19 vaccine (dated by TCRdb to about 2021). Library preparation used the immunoSEQ multiplex PCR assay. In TCRdb, the immuneACCESS table is reduced to in-frame sequences with V and J assigned. These tables do not hold every clone; where another copy was compared, an unresolved V gene accounts for under half, and the others remain unexplained. This sample comprises roughly 130,000 clones, about 90% of them detected only once. Roughly 7.5% of the sample belongs to the ten largest clones. The time point label here, explained by the study, means: about 28 days (+/-7) after the second vaccine dose. The sample's treatment or condition label, decoded: meningococcal conjugate vaccine given as trial control. The starting material was peripheral blood, obtained 28 days after the second dose of the MenACWY control vaccine. The source is an adult who received the MenACWY meningococcal vaccine as a control.

This sequence joins TRBV9 and TRBJ1-2, with a tentative D call TRBD1 (6 bases). The CDR3 consists of 15 residues. The V gene's germline CDR1 is SGDLS and CDR2 YYNGEE. The V end was cut by 0 bases, the J end by 8 bases, with 17 bases between. CDR3 sequence (DNA): TGTGCCAGCAGCGTAGGTGGTGGGGGCGCGGGAGGCTACACCTTC. It yields the protein CASSVGGGGAGGYTF.

The chain has TRBV7-2 and TRBJ2-1, with TRBD2 matching over 9 bases. V lost 4 bases, J lost 1 base, and 5 bases stayed unmatched. The CDR3 spans 16 residues. From germline, CDR1 is SGHTA and CDR2 FQGNSA. CDR3 amino acids: CASSSLSGSSYNEQFF. The CDR3 nucleotides are TGTGCCAGCAGCTCTCTTAGCGGGAGTTCCTACAATGAGCAGTTCTTC. Full variable domain (outside the CDR3, taken from reference TRBV7-2 and TRBJ2-1): GAGVSQSPSNKVTEKGKDVELRCDPISGHTALYWYRQSLGQGLEFLIYFQGNSAPDKSGLPSDRFSAERTGGSVSTLTIQRTQQEDSAVYLCASSSLSGSSYNEQFFGPGTRLTVL.

The rearrangement links TRBV11-1 to TRBJ2-7; 11 positions match TRBD1. The CDR3 is made up of 14 amino acids. The V segment lost 5 bases and the J segment 6 bases; nucleotides outside the gene matches: 6. CDR1 is SGHAT, CDR2 FQDESV, per germline (reference sequence). This CDR3 is CASSPDRGRFEQYF. The DNA of the CDR3 is TGTGCCAGCAGCCCGGACAGGGGGCGATTCGAGCAGTACTTC. Full variable domain (remainder filled in from reference TRBV11-1 and TRBJ2-7): EAEVAQSPRYKITEKSQAVAFWCDPISGHATLYWYRQILGQGPELLVQFQDESVVDDSQLPKDRFSAERLKGVDSTLKIQPAELGDSAMYLCASSPDRGRFEQYFGPGTRLTVT.

The V call is TRBV27, the J call TRBJ1-1; D uncertain. The CDR3 has 14 amino acids. The germline V gene encodes CDR1 MNHEY and CDR2 SMNVEV (reference sequence). V was cut by 9 bases and J by 0 bases, with 14 bases left in between. CDR3 coding DNA: TGTGCCAGACTCCTAGGAGTCATGAACACTGAAGCTTTCTTT. As protein: CARLLGVMNTEAFF.

The genes are TRBV6-2 or TRBV6-3 and TRBJ2-2; no clear D. The CDR3 covers 12 residues. The germline V gene has CDR1 MNHEY and CDR2 SVGEGT. V lost 5 bases and J 5 bases, leaving 6 bases between the germline ends. DNA for the CDR3: TGTGCCAGCAGTAAGGGAACCGGGGAGCTGTTTTTT. It translates to CASSKGTGELFF.

The J gene is TRBJ2-2, the V gene TRBV27, with a possible D match to TRBD2 (5 bases). Germline V gene lookup returns CDR1 MNHEY and CDR2 SMNVEV (reference sequence). The CDR3 covers 16 residues. Between the trimmed V and J ends, which lost 3 bases and 0 bases, there was a span of 11 bases. The CDR3 reads CASSLPGKTNTGELFF. CDR3 DNA: TGTGCCAGCAGTTTGCCGGGAAAAACGAACACCGGGGAGCTGTTTTTT.

This clone was counted a few times. J is TRBJ1-1 and V is TRBV6-5; D is possibly TRBD1 (5 bases). The germline V gene has CDR1 MNHEY and CDR2 SVGAGI. This CDR3 region has 15 residues. Between the trimmed V and J ends, which lost 0 bases and 0 bases, there was a span of 8 bases. The CDR3 DNA is TGTGCCAGCAGTTACTCAGACAGAATGAACACTGAAGCTTTCTTT. Its translation: CASSYSDRMNTEAFF.

This sequence joins TRBV7-2 and TRBJ2-7, with TRBD2 identical over 13 bases. J lost 4 bases, V lost 5 bases, and 5 bases had no gene match. Per the germline V gene, CDR1 is SGHTA and CDR2 is FQGNSA. The CDR3 loop spans 15 amino acids. In nucleotides, the CDR3 is TGTGCCAGCAGCCCAATGACTAGCGGGGGGTACGAGCAGTACTTC. It codes for CASSPMTSGGYEQYF.

The DNA for the CDR3 is TGTGCCAGTTCGGACAGATTTGTTCAGCCCCAGCATTTT. Amino acid sequence: CASSDRFVQPQHF. V gene TRBV12-3 or TRBV12-4 combines with J gene TRBJ1-5, with a weak D call TRBD1 (6 bases). This CDR3 is 13 amino acids long. V lost 9 bases to trimming and J lost 6 bases, with 15 bases between them.

This chain joins TRBV7-9 and TRBJ1-4; TRBD1 is a possible D gene (6 bases). The CDR3 sequence is 16 residues long. V lost 4 bases to trimming and J lost 3 bases, with 15 bases between them. Germline lookup yields CDR1 SEHNR and CDR2 FQNEAQ (reference sequence). Here the CDR3 DNA reads TGTGCCAGCAGCTCATTTCTCGGACAGCCTAATGAAAAACTGTTTTTT. Protein product: CASSSFLGQPNEKLFF.

This clone was recorded once. The chain links TRBV12-3 or TRBV12-4 to TRBJ2-7, with D perhaps TRBD1 (5 bases). The CDR3 runs to 13 residues. V was clipped by 5 bases and J by 1 base, with 9 bases between them. The CDR3 nucleotides read TGTGCCAGCAGTCTGACAGCTTCCTACGAGCAGTACTTC. It specifies CASSLTASYEQYF.

V usage is TRBV7-2 and J usage is TRBJ1-5, with TRBD1 as a possible D gene (5 bases). The CDR3 sequence is 16 residues long. Germline values: CDR1 SGHTA, CDR2 FQGNSA. The ends were cut back, 0 bases at V and 2 bases at J, with 11 bases in the middle. The CDR3: CASSLAPGGGNQPQHF. CDR3 DNA: TGTGCCAGCAGCTTAGCCCCGGGGGGGGGCAATCAGCCCCAGCATTTT.

This clone has just a few counts. The gene calls are TRBV7-6 and TRBJ1-4; tentative D call: TRBD1 (6 bases). Germline CDR1 is SGHVS and CDR2 is FNYEAQ. V was clipped by 6 bases and J by 4 bases, with 15 bases between them. CDR3 length: 15 amino acids. CDR3 amino acids: CASRRTVNFNEKLFF. The CDR3 bases are TGTGCCAGCAGACGGACAGTCAACTTTAATGAAAAACTGTTTTTT.

The V call is TRBV29-1, the J call TRBJ1-2; D is ambiguous. V was cut by 5 bases and J by 4 bases, with 14 bases left in between. CDR3 length: 13 residues. CDR1 is SQVTM and CDR2 is ANQGSEA in the germline V gene. CDR3 nucleotide sequence: TGCAGCGTTTGGAACAGAAACTCCTATGGCTACACCTTC. Translating gives CSVWNRNSYGYTF.

The chain uses TRBV7-8 and TRBJ2-1; the D gene could be TRBD1 or TRBD2 (5 bases each). Germline CDR1 SGHVS, CDR2 FQNEAQ. The V and J ends lost 5 bases and 4 bases respectively, with 15 bases between them. CDR3 length: 15 residues. CDR3 DNA: TGTGCCAGCAGCCAAGGGGACGCGTGGTACAATGAGCAGTTCTTC. Translated, it gives CASSQGDAWYNEQFF.

The chain uses TRBV20-1 and TRBJ1-3, with D uncertain. The CDR3 spans 13 residues. CDR1 DFQATT and CDR2 SNEGSKA come from the germline V gene (reference sequence). V lost 3 bases and J lost 1, with 7 bases in between. CDR3 sequence: CSASRGSGNTIYF. The CDR3 DNA reads as TGCAGTGCTAGTCGGGGTTCTGGAAACACCATATATTTT.

The chain is built from TRBV30 and TRBJ2-7; D is unclear. Germline V gene lookup returns CDR1 GTSNPN and CDR2 SVGIG (reference sequence). The CDR3 has 12 residues. V lost 3 bases, J lost 3 bases, and 9 bases lay in between. Here the CDR3 reads CAWSPDGYEQYF. The CDR3 bases are TGTGCCTGGAGCCCCGACGGCTACGAGCAGTACTTC. The whole variable domain, remainder taken from reference TRBV30 and TRBJ2-7, is SQTIHQWPATLVQPVGSPLSLECTVEGTSNPNLYWYRQAAGRGLQLLFYSVGIGQISSEVPQNLSASRPQDRQFILSSKKLLLSDSGFYLCAWSPDGYEQYFGPGTRLTVT.

The chain recombines TRBV10-1 with TRBJ2-1; 9 nucleotides align to TRBD2. The ends lost 2 bases at V and 0 bases at J; junction bases unmatched: 5. Germline V gene sequence: CDR1 WNHNN, CDR2 SYGVQD (reference sequence). The CDR3 extends over 17 amino acids. The CDR3 DNA reads as TGCGCCAGCAGTGAGACTAGCGGGCTTAGCTCCTACAATGAGCAGTTCTTC. Protein: CASSETSGLSSYNEQFF.

The chain is built from TRBV6-5 and TRBJ2-1; perhaps D is TRBD1 or TRBD2 (6 bases each). The CDR3 length is 13 residues. The germline V and J ends were trimmed by 6 bases and 4 bases, with 10 bases remaining between them. Germline CDR1 MNHEY, CDR2 SVGAGI. CDR3 loop: CASRGGVYNEQFF. The CDR3 DNA reads TGTGCCAGCAGGGGGGGCGTATACAATGAGCAGTTCTTC.

This chain links TRBV7-9 with TRBJ2-7, with TRBD2 identical over 12 bases. J was trimmed by 8 bases and V by 6 bases; bases with no gene match: 11. Germline lookup yields CDR1 SEHNR and CDR2 FQNEAQ (reference sequence). The CDR3 runs 15 residues. The CDR3 coding sequence is TGTGCCAGCAGTCTAGCGGGAGGGGACTTTGGCCAGCAGTACTTC. Translated, it gives CASSLAGGDFGQQYF. Supplemented by reference TRBV7-9 and TRBJ2-7, the full variable domain reads DTGVSQNPRHKITKRGQNVTFRCDPISEHNRLYWYRQTLGQGPEFLTYFQNEAQLEKSRLLSDRFSAERPKGSFSTLEIQRTEQGDSAMYLCASSLAGGDFGQQYFGPGTRLTVT.